The text below deals with one T cell receptor beta chain. The antigen this receptor binds is unknown. No much larger clonotype is one base removed from it; base qualities were not supplied. RNA was extracted using the RNeasy kit, and about 0.45 to 1 ug of the RNA was reverse transcribed with random hexamers. The immunoSEQ multiplex PCR assay, which covers 54 Vbeta and 13 Jbeta segments, was used to amplify TCR beta CDR3 regions. To correct PCR amplification bias, a synthetic template baseline was used for both primer optimization and computational correction. Per the source publication's procedure: Reads were annotated to V, D and J genes per IMGT and analyzed with immunoSEQ Analyzer, keeping only productive sequences. To calculate clonality, Shannon entropy was normalized by log2 of the number of productive unique sequences and then subtracted from one. Public and private clones were assessed among the 100 most prevalent clones of each patient and control. A clone was defined as Susac-specific if it was absent from the healthy and MS cohorts, from roughly 980 published viral clones and from other ImmuneACCESS disease sequences. The public reads were reprocessed in TCRdb via fastp at Q25 and MiXCR, keeping in-frame beta chains. Every distinct CDR3 protein forms one entry, paired with its most common genes and DNA. TCRdb's processing, not the authors', yielded these V and J calls. In this sample the table shows about 180,000 distinct CDR3 sequences, 85% to 95% of which occur a single time. The ten largest make up 0.15% to 0.2% of the sample.

This sample was included in a study of CD8 T cells in Susac syndrome (dated 2019 in TCRdb). With respect to the entire study: Repertoire sequencing was used to test whether CD8+ T cell activation and differentiation in Susac syndrome was antigen driven. Clonality of the CD8+ T cell repertoire was compared between around 13 healthy donors, 14 Susac syndrome patients and roughly 16 multiple sclerosis patients.

Peripheral blood CD8+ and CD4+ T cells from healthy donors, Susac syndrome patients and multiple sclerosis patients were profiled by high-throughput TCR beta sequencing. The multiple sclerosis controls were treatment-naive patients who had stable or active relapsing-remitting disease and met the revised McDonald criteria. Bulk CD8+ and CD4+ T cells were purified magnetically by negative isolation, whereas CD8+ TEMRA cells were enriched by FACS. Blood was drawn into EDTA tubes, processed within 24 hours, and PBMCs were isolated by density gradient centrifugation. PBMCs intended for TCR sequencing were cryopreserved in liquid nitrogen and thawed later in a water bath at 37 degrees C. The sorted or isolated CD4+, CD8+ and CD8+ TEMRA cells had a purity of 90% or higher. The paper's findings and limits, for the study overall: The number of individuals in the TCR sequencing and HLA analysis was acknowledged as relatively small.

From the cysteine through the phenylalanine, the CDR3 covers 15 amino acids. Solely the CDR3 DNA is kept, with 45 bases framed from the first base. The junction carries 17 bases between V and J, which are trimmed by 5 bases and 3 bases respectively. CDR1 SGHVS and CDR2 FNYEAQ were looked up in the germline V gene. The source material was CD8+ T cells from PBMCs. The sequence links TRBV7-6 to TRBJ2-7, and TRBD1 may be the D gene, going by 6 matching bases. This clonotype was obtained from a human donor with multiple sclerosis. The CDR3 protein is CASSPEDSLYYEQYF. The sequenced DNA: TGTGCCAGCAGCCCGGAGGACAGCCTCTACTACGAGCAGTACTTC.